This T cell receptor (beta chain) originates from a study of blood T cells in healthy people across ages. Alongside a J-beta primer mix, a sample-barcoded 5' primer served in a second PCR lasting about 7 to 12 cycles. TCRdb analysed the 5' RACE reads with MiXCR anew, one entry per CDR3 protein. The sample lists over 950,000 distinct CDR3 sequences; roughly 51% were seen once. The sample comprised blood. This receptor was identified in a woman aged 55-75 years in good health.

CDR3 residues: CASSFETSGGFETQYF. As DNA, the CDR3 is TGTGCCAGCAGTTTCGAGACTAGCGGGGGCTTCGAGACCCAGTACTTC. This rearrangement joins TRBV28 to TRBJ2-7, with 12 bases identical to TRBD2. The tail of the sequence fits TRBJ2-5 better, so the J call may be wrong. CDR1 is MDHEN and CDR2 is SYDVKM in the germline V gene. CDR3 size: 16 residues.